The present T cell receptor beta chain was sequenced within a study of CD8 T cells in Susac syndrome. After extraction with the RNeasy kit, roughly 0.45 to 1 ug of the RNA was reverse transcribed using random hexamers. In TCRdb, the immunoSEQ multiplex PCR reads were re-called with MiXCR into one record per CDR3 protein. The table shows 350,000 to 550,000 distinct CDR3 sequences, with approximately 85% occurring only once. The germline CDR1 and CDR2 sequences are MNHNS and SASEGT. V lost 10 bases and J lost 6; bases outside the gene matches: 1. The CDR3 is 11 residues long. The sample was CD8+ T cells from PBMCs. The clonotype was recovered from a human donor with multiple sclerosis. The J gene is TRBJ2-4, the V gene TRBV6-1; TRBD1 agrees at 9 bases. The CDR3 here is CATQGANIQYF. CDR3 DNA: TGTGCCACACAGGGGGCAAACATTCAGTACTTC.